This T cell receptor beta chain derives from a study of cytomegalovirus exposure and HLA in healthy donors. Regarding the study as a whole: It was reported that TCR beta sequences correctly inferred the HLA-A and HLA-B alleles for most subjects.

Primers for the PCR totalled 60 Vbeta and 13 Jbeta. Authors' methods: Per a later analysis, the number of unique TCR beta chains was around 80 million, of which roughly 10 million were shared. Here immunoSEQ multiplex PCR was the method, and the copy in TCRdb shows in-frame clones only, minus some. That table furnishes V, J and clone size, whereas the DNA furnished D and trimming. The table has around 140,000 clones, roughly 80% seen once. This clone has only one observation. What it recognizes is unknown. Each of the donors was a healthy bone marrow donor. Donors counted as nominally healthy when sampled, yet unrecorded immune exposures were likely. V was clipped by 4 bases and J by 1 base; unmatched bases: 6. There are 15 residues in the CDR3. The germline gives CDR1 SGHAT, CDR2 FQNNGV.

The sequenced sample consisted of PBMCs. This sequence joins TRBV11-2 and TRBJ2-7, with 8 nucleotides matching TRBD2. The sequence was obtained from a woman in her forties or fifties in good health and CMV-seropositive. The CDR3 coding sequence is TGTGCCAGCAGCTACGGGACTAGGAGTTCCTACGAGCAGTACTTC. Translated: CASSYGTRSSYEQYF.